This entry features one T cell receptor (beta chain) sequence. The antigen is not known. This specimen belongs to a study of T cells in Graves' hyperthyroidism and ophthalmopathy. Template material for amplifying TCR beta CDR3 regions consisted of RNA transcripts. The TCR CDR3 first-round RT-PCR relied on the HTBI primer set. TCRdb passed the multiplex PCR reads through MiXCR, listing each CDR3 protein once. The table shows around 290,000 distinct CDR3 sequences, with approximately 13% occurring only once. General study results and limits: Ophthalmopathy and stable hyperthyroidism were told apart by a 13 V-J model.

Patients were excluded for uncontrolled infection, other autoimmune disease, pregnancy or lactation. The sample comprised blood. This TCR derives from a woman in her thirties or forties with Graves' hyperthyroidism.

CDR3 sequence reads: CASSLSSPNIQYF. CDR3 DNA: TGTGCCAGCAGTCTTTCTAGTCCGAACATTCAGTACTTC. The chain links TRBV12-3 or TRBV12-4 to TRBJ2-4; D is unclear. The CDR3 has 13 amino acids. Deletions cut 5 bases from V and 7 bases from J, with 12 bases between.